Listed here are 9 T cell receptor beta chains from one sample, sequenced in a study of T cell responses to AZD1222 COVID-19 vaccine. TCRdb keeps only in-frame clones here, not all; method: immunoSEQ multiplex PCR. Here the sample spans approximately 120,000 clones, over 90% being singletons. This material consisted of peripheral blood, taken on day 0 of AZD1222 vaccination. These receptor sequences come from an adult in good health.

The chain links TRBV10-3 to TRBJ2-1, with no clear D. CDR3 size: 14 residues. The germline V gene has CDR1 ENHRY and CDR2 SYGVKD. V was cut by 3 bases and J by 2 bases, with 8 bases left in between. CDR3 sequence reads: CAISESGAYNEQFF. The CDR3 DNA reads as TGTGCCATCAGTGAATCAGGAGCCTACAATGAGCAGTTCTTC.

This rearrangement joins TRBV6-2 or TRBV6-3 to TRBJ2-7; 9 bases match TRBD2. Germline values: CDR1 MNHEY, CDR2 SVGEGT. The CDR3 contains 15 residues. The ends lost 5 bases at V and 4 bases at J; junction bases unmatched: 9. The DNA of the CDR3 is TGTGCCAGCAGTCTCCTTAGCGGGGGTGCGTACGAGCAGTACTTC. This sequence encodes CASSLLSGGAYEQYF.

In this sample, this clone turned up once. V is TRBV7-8 and J is TRBJ2-2, with D possibly TRBD1 on 6 matching bases. CDR1 is SGHVS, CDR2 FQNEAQ, per germline. V gave up 6 bases and J gave up 0 bases, with 11 bases separating them. The CDR3 totals 15 residues. CDR3 sequence (DNA): TGTGCCAGCAGTCAGGGGTCCGCGAACACCGGGGAGCTGTTTTTT. Translated, it gives CASSQGSANTGELFF.

This clone is a singleton in its sample. This chain connects TRBV9 to TRBJ2-3; 8 bases match TRBD2. The CDR3 contains 15 residues. V dropped 0 bases and J dropped 1; count of bases not matched to a gene: 1. Germline lookup yields CDR1 SGDLS and CDR2 YYNGEE. CDR3 sequence (DNA): TGTGCCAGCAGCGTAGAACTAGCGGGCACAGATACGCAGTATTTT. Translation gives CASSVELAGTDTQYF.

J is TRBJ2-1 and V is TRBV11-3; 7 bases map to TRBD1. Germline assignment: CDR1 SGHNT and CDR2 YENEEA. The CDR3 is 14 amino acids. After removal of 1 base from V and 3 bases from J, the junction contained 0 bases not matched to a gene. CDR3 nucleotides: TGTGCCAGCAGCTTAGGGGACAGCTACAATGAGCAGTTCTTC. It specifies CASSLGDSYNEQFF.

The V call is TRBV7-2, the J call TRBJ2-5, with TRBD2 matching 15 bases. V shed 2 bases and J 3 bases; nucleotides not matched to a gene: 4. Germline-derived CDR1 and CDR2 are SGHTA and FQGNSA. CDR3 length: 17 residues. CDR3 nucleotides: TGTGCCAGCAGCTTAACCAGGACTAGCGGGGGGGAAGAGACCCAGTACTTC. Translation: CASSLTRTSGGEETQYF.

The rearrangement uses TRBV7-9 and TRBJ1-4; 7 bases align to TRBD1. The CDR3 totals 14 residues. The V gene end was trimmed by 4 bases and the J gene end by 3 bases; junction bases not matched to a gene: 2. Per germline, CDR1 SEHNR and CDR2 FQNEAQ (reference sequence). DNA for the CDR3: TGTGCCAGCAGCTGGGGACAGCCTAATGAAAAACTGTTTTTT. This gives the protein CASSWGQPNEKLFF.

The chain couples TRBV2 to TRBJ1-2; D gene unclear. Deletions cut 4 bases from V and 6 bases from J, with 12 bases between. This CDR3 is 13 amino acids long. CDR1 and CDR2 from the germline V gene are SNHLY and FYNNEI. CDR3 sequence reads: CASSGRLGNGYTF. Here the CDR3 DNA reads TGTGCCAGCAGTGGACGGCTAGGGAATGGCTACACCTTC.

V and J are TRBV5-6 and TRBJ1-1, with D perhaps TRBD1 (5 bases). The CDR3 sequence is 15 residues long. Germline CDR1 and CDR2: SGHDT and YYEEEE. Trimming removed 1 base at V and 5 bases at J, with 15 bases between. The CDR3 spells CASSLLEGTRTEAFF. The CDR3 coding sequence is TGTGCCAGCAGCTTGCTGGAGGGGACGAGAACTGAAGCTTTCTTT.